The source of this T cell receptor beta chain is a study of T cell responses to AZD1222 COVID-19 vaccine. The table lists this clone with a few counts. No antigen is known for it. Data came from immunoSEQ multiplex PCR; TCRdb stores just in-frame clones and leaves some out. This table holds 90,000 to 100,000 clones, 85% to 90% found once. Germline values: CDR1 SQVTM, CDR2 ANQGSEA. This CDR3 has 13 residues. Trimming pared 5 bases from V and 1 base from J, leaving 9 bases between. Study outcomes and limitations: The donor group comprised mostly white British people and more females; the analysis possibly underestimated clonal diversity.

The TCR comes from an adult in good health. Sequencing used peripheral blood, obtained on day 0 of AZD1222 vaccination. The V gene is TRBV29-1, the J gene TRBJ2-1; possible D gene TRBD2, 6 bases. Here the CDR3 DNA reads TGCAGCGTTTTGCGGGGTTCCTACAATGAGCAGTTCTTC. The encoded protein is CSVLRGSYNEQFF.